This TCR beta chain comes out of a study of TIL therapy for anti-PD-1-resistant metastatic lung cancer. At the level of the study: Median patient age was 54, ranging about 35-80 years. Median tumor mutation burden was 1.5 mutations per megabase.

Indicated time point: pre-treatment sample, taken before nivolumab and TIL therapy. This was the immunoSEQ v3 assay. TCRdb keeps only in-frame clones here, not all; method: immunoSEQ multiplex PCR. Of 40,000 to 55,000 clones listed, 70% to 85% are singletons. This clone has only a few counts. The CDR3 has 15 amino acids. The germline gives CDR1 SGHTA, CDR2 FQGTGA. V lost 7 bases to trimming and J lost 2 bases, with 15 bases between them. The starting material was blood, obtained at baseline. This chain uses TRBV7-3 with TRBJ1-5; the D is unclear. The source is a woman between 30 and 85 years old with non-small cell lung cancer. CDR3 loop: CASTPCRVGNQPQHF. The CDR3 DNA sequence: TGTGCCAGCACCCCCTGTCGGGTTGGCAATCAGCCCCAGCATTTT.